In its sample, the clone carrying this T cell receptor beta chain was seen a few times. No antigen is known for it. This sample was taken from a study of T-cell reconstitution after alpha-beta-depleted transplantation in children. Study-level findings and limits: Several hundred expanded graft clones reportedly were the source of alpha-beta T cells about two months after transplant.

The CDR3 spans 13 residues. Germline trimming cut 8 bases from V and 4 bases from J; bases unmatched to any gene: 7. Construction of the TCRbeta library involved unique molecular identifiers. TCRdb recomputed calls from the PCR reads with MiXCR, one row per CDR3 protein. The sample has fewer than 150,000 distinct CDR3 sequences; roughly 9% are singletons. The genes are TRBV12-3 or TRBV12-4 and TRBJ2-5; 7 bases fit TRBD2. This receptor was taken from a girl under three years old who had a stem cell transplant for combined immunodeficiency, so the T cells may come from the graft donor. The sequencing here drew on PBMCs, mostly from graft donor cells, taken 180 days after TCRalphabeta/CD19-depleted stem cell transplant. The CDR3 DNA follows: TGTGCCAGCCGGCGGGACTACCCAGAGACCCAGTACTTC. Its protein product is CASRRDYPETQYF.